This TCR beta chain was found in a study of T cells in Graves' hyperthyroidism and ophthalmopathy. Whole-study context: Peripheral blood was collected at initial diagnosis, before any treatment.

This clonotype was counted a single time. Antigen unknown. Amplified TCR beta CDR3 regions derived from RNA transcripts. HTBI primers were the set used in a first-round RT-PCR of the TCR CDR3. TCRdb ran MiXCR on the multiplex PCR reads and lists one entry per CDR3 protein. This table has 350,000 to 400,000 distinct CDR3 sequences, under 15% appearing once. From germline, CDR1 is MNHNS and CDR2 SASEGT. This CDR3 is built from 15 residues. Trimming stripped 0 bases from V and 5 bases from J, with 8 bases between. Patients aged 18 to 65 had newly diagnosed hyperthyroidism lasting under 2 months. Study results and caveats: Blood held most thyroid clonotypes expanded above 0.001 frequency. The model predicted ophthalmopathy a median roughly 6.3 months before onset.

This sequence was found in a woman aged 25 to 39 with Graves' hyperthyroidism. The source material was blood. V gene TRBV6-1 combines with J gene TRBJ1-6; D is uncertain. The CDR3 DNA reads as TGTGCCAGCAGTGAAGCGCTGACAAATAATTCACCCCTCCACTTT. This translates into CASSEALTNNSPLHF.